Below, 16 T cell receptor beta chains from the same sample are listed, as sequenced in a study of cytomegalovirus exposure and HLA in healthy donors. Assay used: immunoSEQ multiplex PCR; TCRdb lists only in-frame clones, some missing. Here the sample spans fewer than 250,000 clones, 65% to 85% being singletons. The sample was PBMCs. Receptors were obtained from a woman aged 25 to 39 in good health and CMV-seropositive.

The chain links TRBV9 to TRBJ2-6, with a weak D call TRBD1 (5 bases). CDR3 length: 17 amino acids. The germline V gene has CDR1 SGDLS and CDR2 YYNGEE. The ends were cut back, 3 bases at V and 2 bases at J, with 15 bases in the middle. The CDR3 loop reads CASSEKGALAGANVLTF. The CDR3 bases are TGTGCCAGCAGCGAAAAAGGGGCCTTGGCTGGGGCCAACGTCCTGACTTTC. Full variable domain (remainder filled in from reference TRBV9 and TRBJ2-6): DSGVTQTPKHLITATGQRVTLRCSPRSGDLSVYWYQQSLDQGLQFLIQYYNGEERAKGNILERFSAQQFPDLHSELNLSSLELGDSALYFCASSEKGALAGANVLTFGAGSRLTVL.

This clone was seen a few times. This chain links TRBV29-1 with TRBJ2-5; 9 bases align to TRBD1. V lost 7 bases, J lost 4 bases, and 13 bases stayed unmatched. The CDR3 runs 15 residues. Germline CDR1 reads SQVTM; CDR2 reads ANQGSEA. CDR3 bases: TGCAGCGCCGTAAATGTGGGACAGGGTTTAGAGACCCAGTACTTC. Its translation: CSAVNVGQGLETQYF.

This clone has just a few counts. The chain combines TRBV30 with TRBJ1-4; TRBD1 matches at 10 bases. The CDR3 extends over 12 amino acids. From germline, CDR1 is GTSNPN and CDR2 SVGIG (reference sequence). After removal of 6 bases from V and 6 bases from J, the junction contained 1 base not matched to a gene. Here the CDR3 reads CACGTGDEKLFF. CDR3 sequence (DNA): TGTGCCTGCGGGACAGGGGATGAAAAACTGTTTTTT.

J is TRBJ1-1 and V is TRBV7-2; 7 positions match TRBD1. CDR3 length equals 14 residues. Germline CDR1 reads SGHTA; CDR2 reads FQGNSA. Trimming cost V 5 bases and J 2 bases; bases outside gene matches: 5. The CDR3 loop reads CASSKGQANTEAFF. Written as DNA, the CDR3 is TGTGCCAGCAGCAAAGGACAGGCTAACACTGAAGCTTTCTTT.

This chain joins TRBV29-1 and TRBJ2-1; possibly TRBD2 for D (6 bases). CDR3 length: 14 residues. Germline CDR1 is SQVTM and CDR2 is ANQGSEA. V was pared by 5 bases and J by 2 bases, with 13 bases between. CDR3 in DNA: TGCAGCGTTCCGACGGGAGAGGCCTACAATGAGCAGTTCTTC. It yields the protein CSVPTGEAYNEQFF.

The CDR3 nucleotides read TGTGCCTCTGGCTCCTACAATGAGCAGTTCTTC. It specifies CASGSYNEQFF. The chain carries TRBV30 and TRBJ2-1, with unresolved D. V dropped 7 bases and J dropped 0 bases, with 4 bases sitting between them. The CDR3 runs to 11 residues. Germline CDR1 GTSNPN, CDR2 SVGIG (reference sequence). The full variable domain, with the rest looked up from reference TRBV30 and TRBJ2-1, is SQTIHQWPATLVQPVGSPLSLECTVEGTSNPNLYWYRQAAGRGLQLLFYSVGIGQISSEVPQNLSASRPQDRQFILSSKKLLLSDSGFYLCASGSYNEQFFGPGTRLTVL.

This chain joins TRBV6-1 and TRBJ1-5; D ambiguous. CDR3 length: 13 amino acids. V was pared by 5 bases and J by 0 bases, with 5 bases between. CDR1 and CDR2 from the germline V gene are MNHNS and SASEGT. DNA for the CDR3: TGTGCCAGCAGTTATTTTAGCAATCAGCCCCAGCATTTT. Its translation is CASSYFSNQPQHF.

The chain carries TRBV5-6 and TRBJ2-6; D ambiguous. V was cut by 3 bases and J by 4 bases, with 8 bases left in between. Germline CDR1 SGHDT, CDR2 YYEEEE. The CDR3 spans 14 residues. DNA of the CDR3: TGTGCCAGCAGCTCCATACTGGGGGCCAACGTCCTGACTTTC. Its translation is CASSSILGANVLTF.

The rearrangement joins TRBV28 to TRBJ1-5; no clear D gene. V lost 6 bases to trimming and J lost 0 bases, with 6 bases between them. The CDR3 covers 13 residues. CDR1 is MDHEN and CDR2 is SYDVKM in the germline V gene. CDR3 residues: CASRDDSNQPQHF. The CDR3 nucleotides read TGTGCCAGCAGGGACGATAGCAATCAGCCCCAGCATTTT.

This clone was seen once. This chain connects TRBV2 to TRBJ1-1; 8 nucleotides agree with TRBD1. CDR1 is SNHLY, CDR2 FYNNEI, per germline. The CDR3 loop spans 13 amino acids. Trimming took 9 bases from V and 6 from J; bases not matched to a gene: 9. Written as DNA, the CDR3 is TGTGCCAGTTACGGACAGGGTTTTGCTGAAGCTTTCTTT. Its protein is CASYGQGFAEAFF.

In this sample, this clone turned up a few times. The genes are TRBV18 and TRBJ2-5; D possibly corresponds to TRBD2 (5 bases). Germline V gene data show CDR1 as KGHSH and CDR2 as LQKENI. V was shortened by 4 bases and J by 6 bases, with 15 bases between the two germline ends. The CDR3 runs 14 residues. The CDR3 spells CASSRLRDGKTQYF. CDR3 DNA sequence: TGTGCCAGCTCACGTCTCCGGGATGGGAAGACCCAGTACTTC.

CDR3 sequence: CASIGSGSSYEQYF. CDR3 in DNA: TGTGCCAGCATTGGTTCAGGGAGCTCCTACGAGCAGTACTTC. This sequence joins TRBV2 and TRBJ2-7; either TRBD1 or TRBD2 may fit D (5 bases each). The CDR3 consists of 14 residues. Trimming took off 7 bases at V and 0 bases at J, with 13 bases between the two ends. Germline V gene data show CDR1 as SNHLY and CDR2 as FYNNEI. The variable domain in full, completed from reference TRBV2 and TRBJ2-7, reads EPEVTQTPSHQVTQMGQEVILRCVPISNHLYFYWYRQILGQKVEFLVSFYNNEISEKSEIFDDQFSVERPDGSNFTLKIRSTKLEDSAMYFCASIGSGSSYEQYFGPGTRLTVT.

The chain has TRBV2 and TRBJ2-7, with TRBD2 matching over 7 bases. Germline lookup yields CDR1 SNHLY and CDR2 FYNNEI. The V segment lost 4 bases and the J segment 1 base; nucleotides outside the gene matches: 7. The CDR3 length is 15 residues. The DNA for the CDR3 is TGTGCCAGCAGTGTCGCTAGCGGAGGTTCCTACGAGCAGTACTTC. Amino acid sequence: CASSVASGGSYEQYF.

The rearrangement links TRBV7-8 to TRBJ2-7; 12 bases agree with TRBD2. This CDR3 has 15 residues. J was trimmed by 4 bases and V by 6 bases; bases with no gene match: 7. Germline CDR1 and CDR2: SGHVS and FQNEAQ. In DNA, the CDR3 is TGTGCCAGCAGGAAGACTAGCGGGAGTAAGTACGAGCAGTACTTC. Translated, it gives CASRKTSGSKYEQYF.

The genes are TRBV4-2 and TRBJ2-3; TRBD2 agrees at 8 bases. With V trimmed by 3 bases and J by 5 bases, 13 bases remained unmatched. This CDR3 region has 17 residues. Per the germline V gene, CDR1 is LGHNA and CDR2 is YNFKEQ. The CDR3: CASSQATGTRWGDTQYF. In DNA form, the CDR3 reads TGTGCCAGCAGCCAGGCGACCGGGACTAGATGGGGAGATACGCAGTATTTT.

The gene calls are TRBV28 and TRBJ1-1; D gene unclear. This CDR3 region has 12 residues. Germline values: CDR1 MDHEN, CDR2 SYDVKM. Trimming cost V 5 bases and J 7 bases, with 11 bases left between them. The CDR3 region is CASSTIPNEAFF. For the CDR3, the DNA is TGTGCCAGCAGTACAATTCCGAATGAAGCTTTCTTT.